What follows are 12 T cell receptor beta chains derived from one specimen sequenced in a study of T cell responses to AZD1222 COVID-19 vaccine. This table comes from immunoSEQ multiplex PCR, and its TCRdb copy is limited to in-frame clones, with some not included. Here the sample spans around 170,000 clones, roughly 91% being singletons. The specimen comprised peripheral blood, sampled on day 0 of AZD1222 vaccination. The receptors were gathered from an adult in good health.

The chain couples TRBV29-1 to TRBJ2-7, with TRBD1 matching 9 bases. The germline V gene has CDR1 SQVTM and CDR2 ANQGSEA. This CDR3 region has 13 residues. J gave up 6 bases and V 5 bases, and 8 bases lay outside the gene matches. As DNA, the CDR3 is TGCAGCGTTACATGGACAGGGGCGGGCGAGCAGTACTTC. Protein: CSVTWTGAGEQYF.

The genes are TRBV7-8 and TRBJ1-6; D unresolved. This CDR3 spans 14 amino acids. The germline V and J ends were trimmed by 5 bases and 5 bases, with 10 bases remaining between them. Looked up from germline, CDR1 is SGHVS and CDR2 is FQNEAQ. For the CDR3, the DNA is TGTGCCAGCAGCCTACTTGAACATAATTCACCCCTCCACTTT. Amino acids: CASSLLEHNSPLHF.

This clone appeared a few times. The chain couples TRBV9 to TRBJ2-3; the match to TRBD2 covers 10 bases. V was pared by 3 bases and J by 4 bases, with 2 bases of the junction left unmatched. The CDR3 has 14 amino acids. Germline lookup yields CDR1 SGDLS and CDR2 YYNGEE. CDR3 DNA: TGTGCCAGCAGCGCTAGCGGGAGAGCAGATACGCAGTATTTT. It codes for CASSASGRADTQYF.

The chain combines TRBV18 with TRBJ2-1, with TRBD1 identical over 7 bases. CDR1 and CDR2 (germline): KGHSH, LQKENI. V lost 1 base, J lost 5 bases, and 8 bases stayed unmatched. The CDR3 has 16 amino acids. The CDR3: CASSPRDRTLHNEQFF. The CDR3, as DNA: TGTGCCAGCTCACCACGGGACAGAACTCTACACAATGAGCAGTTCTTC.

The chain is built from TRBV28 and TRBJ2-7; TRBD2 aligns across 12 bases. Per germline, CDR1 MDHEN and CDR2 SYDVKM. This CDR3 is 15 amino acids long. The trim removed 7 bases at V and 1 base at J, leaving 5 bases unmatched. The CDR3 DNA is TGTGCCAGCATGGTACTAGCGGGGGGATCCTACGAGCAGTACTTC. Translation: CASMVLAGGSYEQYF.

This chain links TRBV11-3 with TRBJ2-3; a weak D match, TRBD2 (6 bases). The germline V gene encodes CDR1 SGHNT and CDR2 YENEEA. V lost 1 base and J 3 bases, leaving 8 bases between the germline ends. The CDR3 spans 14 residues. CDR3 in DNA: TGTGCCAGCAGCTTAGTGGCGGGAACAGATACGCAGTATTTT. It yields the protein CASSLVAGTDTQYF.

The table lists this clone with a few counts. The rearrangement uses TRBV27 and TRBJ1-6; TRBD1 aligns across 9 bases. This CDR3 region has 17 residues. Trimming removed 1 base from V and 4 bases from J; junction bases left unmatched: 5. Germline V gene lookup returns CDR1 MNHEY and CDR2 SMNVEV (reference sequence). The CDR3 loop is CASSLFTGGGYNSPLHF. The CDR3 nucleotides read TGTGCCAGCAGTTTATTCACAGGGGGCGGATATAATTCACCCCTCCACTTT.

J is TRBJ1-6 and V is TRBV5-1; possible D gene TRBD1, 5 bases. CDR1 SGHRS and CDR2 YFSETQ come from the germline V gene. The CDR3 runs to 15 residues. V shed 0 bases and J shed 2 bases, with 6 bases lying between them. In DNA form, the CDR3 reads TGCGCCAGCAGCTTGGACAGGACCTATAATTCACCCCTCCACTTT. It is translated as CASSLDRTYNSPLHF.

The rearrangement joins TRBV5-1 to TRBJ2-1; D is ambiguous. CDR3 length: 15 residues. Trimming took 4 bases from V and 0 from J, leaving 11 bases between them. Germline assignment: CDR1 SGHRS and CDR2 YFSETQ. The CDR3 nucleotides are TGCGCCAGCAGCGAAGACATGTCCTCCTACAATGAGCAGTTCTTC. Translation: CASSEDMSSYNEQFF. Full variable domain (outside the CDR3, taken from reference TRBV5-1 and TRBJ2-1): KAGVTQTPRYLIKTRGQQVTLSCSPISGHRSVSWYQQTPGQGLQFLFEYFSETQRNKGNFPGRFSGRQFSNSRSEMNVSTLELGDSALYLCASSEDMSSYNEQFFGPGTRLTVL.

V usage is TRBV15 and J usage is TRBJ2-3; 7 bases map to TRBD2. The germline gives CDR1 LNHNV, CDR2 YYDKDF (reference sequence). The CDR3 consists of 16 residues. The V gene end was trimmed by 8 bases and the J gene end by 5 bases; junction bases not matched to a gene: 16. CDR3 amino acids: CATSTPRREREDTQYF. The CDR3 DNA reads TGTGCCACCTCTACCCCCCGGCGGGAGAGGGAAGATACGCAGTATTTT. The full variable domain, rest sourced from reference TRBV15 and TRBJ2-3, is DAMVIQNPRYQVTQFGKPVTLSCSQTLNHNVMYWYQQKSSQAPKLLFHYYDKDFNNEADTPDNFQSRRPNTSFCFLDIRSPGLGDTAMYLCATSTPRREREDTQYFGPGTRLTVL.

The chain couples TRBV6-1 to TRBJ2-1, with TRBD2 identical over 12 bases. The CDR3 sequence is 14 residues long. Germline CDR1 reads MNHNS; CDR2 reads SASEGT. V lost 8 bases, J lost 6 bases, and 5 bases stayed unmatched. The CDR3, as DNA: TGTGCCAGCGTCCTAGCGGGGGGGCCCAATGAGCAGTTCTTC. Its protein is CASVLAGGPNEQFF.

The chain is built from TRBV6-5 and TRBJ1-1; the D is unclear. Trimming cost V 5 bases and J 7 bases, with 17 bases left between them. This CDR3 contains 14 residues. Germline V CDR1 and CDR2: MNHEY, SVGAGI. The CDR3 DNA sequence: TGTGCCAGCAGTCCCCTCCGGGTTGGAAATGAAGCTTTCTTT. The encoded protein is CASSPLRVGNEAFF.